This entry lists 14 T cell receptor beta chains sequenced from one sample in a study of CD8 T cells in ankylosing spondylitis. Study conclusions and caveats: One TCR beta motif, made up of under ten highly homologous variants, appeared characteristic of ankylosing spondylitis blood.

TCRdb reprocessed the 5' RACE reads via MiXCR and lists one record per CDR3 protein. Of 250,000 to 350,000 distinct CDR3 sequences in the sample, 6.5% to 10% were seen once. Their specific antigens are unknown. The sequencing sample was made of blood, either unsorted or a sorted T cell fraction (not recorded which). These receptor sequences come from a male donor with ankylosing spondylitis.

This clonotype was picked up a small number of times. CDR3 residues: CASSLYGGRDTQYF. In DNA form, the CDR3 reads TGTGCCAGCAGCTTGTATGGGGGGCGAGATACGCAGTATTTT. This rearrangement joins TRBV5-5 to TRBJ2-3; D is perhaps TRBD1 or TRBD2 (6 bases each). CDR1 SGHKS and CDR2 YYEKEE come from the germline V gene (reference sequence). This CDR3 has 14 residues. Trimming cost V 1 base and J 5 bases, with 11 bases left between them.

This clonotype was counted only a few times. V gene TRBV20-1 combines with J gene TRBJ2-5; D may be TRBD2 (6 bases). Germline CDR1 DFQATT, CDR2 SNEGSKA (reference sequence). The V gene lost 7 bases and the J gene lost 5 bases, with 14 bases spanning the gap. This CDR3 region has 12 residues. CDR3 protein: CSGRASGETQYF. In nucleotides, the CDR3 is TGCAGTGGGAGGGCGTCGGGGGAGACCCAGTACTTC.

This chain uses TRBV24-1 with TRBJ2-3; D is undetermined. Trimming took 3 bases from V and 4 from J, leaving 4 bases between them. The CDR3 length is 12 residues. The germline V gene has CDR1 KGHDR and CDR2 SFDVKD. CDR3 bases: TGTGCCACCAGTGATCCAGCAGATACGCAGTATTTT. This codes for CATSDPADTQYF.

The chain couples TRBV29-1 to TRBJ2-5; tentatively, D is TRBD1 or TRBD2 (6 bases each). Trimming pared 4 bases from V and 5 bases from J, leaving 14 bases between. Germline V gives CDR1 SQVTM, CDR2 ANQGSEA. This CDR3 contains 13 residues. The CDR3 nucleotides are TGCAGCGTTGGTTCCGGGGGCGCGGAGACCCAGTACTTC. Translation gives CSVGSGGAETQYF.

The J gene is TRBJ1-5, the V gene TRBV19; 8 bases line up with TRBD1. CDR1 is LNHDA, CDR2 SQIVND, per germline (reference sequence). CDR3 length: 17 residues. J was trimmed by 2 bases and V by 6 bases; bases with no gene match: 12. The CDR3 DNA reads TGTGCCAGTAGGACCGGAGGGGACAGGTTTGGCAATCAGCCCCAGCATTTT. Translated, it gives CASRTGGDRFGNQPQHF.

This clonotype was recorded many times. The CDR3 DNA follows: TGCGCCAGCAGCTTGGGGAATTCACCCCTCCACTTT. Translation gives CASSLGNSPLHF. The rearrangement joins TRBV5-1 to TRBJ1-6; no clear D gene. Trimming pared 0 bases from V and 7 bases from J, leaving 2 bases between. Germline lookup yields CDR1 SGHRS and CDR2 YFSETQ. The CDR3 has 12 residues.

This clonotype was seen ten or more times. This chain links TRBV7-2 with TRBJ2-7, with 13 positions matching TRBD2. Trimming cost V 4 bases and J 2 bases; bases outside gene matches: 5. The CDR3 spans 16 residues. Germline V CDR1 and CDR2: SGHTA, FQGNSA. In DNA form, the CDR3 reads TGTGCCAGCAGCTGGACTAGCGGGGGATCCCCCTACGAGCAGTACTTC. Protein: CASSWTSGGSPYEQYF.

The chain is built from TRBV7-9 and TRBJ1-1; 8 nucleotides agree with TRBD1. This CDR3 contains 14 residues. In germline, CDR1 is SEHNR, CDR2 FQNEAQ (reference sequence). After removal of 3 bases from V and 9 bases from J, the junction contained 9 bases not matched to a gene. CDR3 protein: CASSLGTGVPQAFF. CDR3 nucleotide sequence: TGTGCCAGCAGCTTGGGGACAGGAGTGCCCCAAGCTTTCTTT.

This clonotype has ten or more counts. The chain has TRBV5-1 and TRBJ2-1; TRBD1 matches 8 bases. The CDR3 sequence is 14 residues long. The V segment lost 6 bases and the J segment 5 bases; nucleotides outside the gene matches: 7. The germline V gene encodes CDR1 SGHRS and CDR2 YFSETQ. The chain's CDR3 is CASTKQGDDNEQFF. The DNA for the CDR3 is TGCGCCAGCACCAAACAGGGGGATGACAATGAGCAGTTCTTC. Combining the CDR3 with reference TRBV5-1 and TRBJ2-1 gives the whole variable domain KAGVTQTPRYLIKTRGQQVTLSCSPISGHRSVSWYQQTPGQGLQFLFEYFSETQRNKGNFPGRFSGRQFSNSRSEMNVSTLELGDSALYLCASTKQGDDNEQFFGPGTRLTVL.

This clonotype was counted only a few times. The chain joins TRBV4-3 to TRBJ2-1, with TRBD2 matching over 7 bases. Per germline, CDR1 LGHNA and CDR2 YSLEER. V was pared by 4 bases and J by 10 bases, with 7 bases of the junction left unmatched. This CDR3 has 13 residues. The CDR3 sequence is CASSRGTINEQFF. DNA of the CDR3: TGCGCCAGCAGCCGCGGGACTATTAACGAGCAGTTCTTC.

This clonotype was seen repeatedly, ten times or more. The rearrangement joins TRBV24-1 to TRBJ2-2; 7 bases line up with TRBD2. V dropped 9 bases and J dropped 5; count of bases not matched to a gene: 2. The length of the CDR3 is 12 residues. Germline CDR1 is KGHDR and CDR2 is SFDVKD. The CDR3 DNA reads TGTGCCACCGGGAGGGGAACCGGGGAGCTGTTTTTT. Protein sequence: CATGRGTGELFF.

This clonotype was detected many times. The chain links TRBV6-2 or TRBV6-3 to TRBJ1-1; tentatively, D is TRBD1 (6 bases). There are 15 residues in the CDR3. Germline CDR1 MNHEY, CDR2 SVGEGT. Deletions cut 6 bases from V and 5 bases from J, with 19 bases between. CDR3 residues: CASSSEVTGRTEAFF. The CDR3 DNA reads TGTGCCAGCAGCTCCGAGGTCACAGGGAGAACTGAAGCTTTCTTT.

A few counts support this clonotype. The chain employs TRBV4-2 and TRBJ2-7, with 8 nucleotides matching TRBD2. The CDR3 is 15 residues long. The V segment lost 1 base and the J segment 4 bases; nucleotides outside the gene matches: 6. The V gene's germline CDR1 is LGHNA and CDR2 YNFKEQ. Here the CDR3 reads CASSQAGGVQYEQYF. The CDR3 nucleotides are TGTGCCAGCAGCCAAGCGGGAGGGGTCCAATACGAGCAGTACTTC.

The sample holds a few counts of this clonotype. The chain combines TRBV5-1 with TRBJ1-2; tentatively, D is TRBD1 (6 bases). This CDR3 region has 14 residues. CDR1 SGHRS and CDR2 YFSETQ come from the germline V gene. The V end lost 4 bases, the J end lost 4 bases, and 14 bases lay between the germline ends. CDR3 nucleotides: TGCGCCAGCAGCCCCGCTCAGGGGCTCTATGGCTACACCTTC. Translated, it gives CASSPAQGLYGYTF.